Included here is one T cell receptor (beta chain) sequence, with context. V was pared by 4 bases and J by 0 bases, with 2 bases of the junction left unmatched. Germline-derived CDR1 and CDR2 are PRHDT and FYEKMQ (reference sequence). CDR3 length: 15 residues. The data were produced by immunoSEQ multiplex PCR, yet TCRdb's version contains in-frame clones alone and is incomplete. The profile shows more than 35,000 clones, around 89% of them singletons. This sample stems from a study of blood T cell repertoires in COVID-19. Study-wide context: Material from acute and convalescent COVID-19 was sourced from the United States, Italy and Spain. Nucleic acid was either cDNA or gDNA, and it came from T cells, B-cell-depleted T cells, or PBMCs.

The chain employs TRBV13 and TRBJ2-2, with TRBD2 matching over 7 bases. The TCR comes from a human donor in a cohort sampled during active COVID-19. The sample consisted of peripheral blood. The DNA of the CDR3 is TGTGCCAGCAGCTCCCGGGGGGCGAACACCGGGGAGCTGTTTTTT. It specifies CASSSRGANTGELFF.